This T cell receptor (beta chain) was identified in a study of OX40 agonist ivuxolimab in advanced cancers. Study summary: The patients' treatment was ivuxolimab, an agonistic anti-OX40 (CD134) antibody. Antecedent anti-PD-1, anti-PD-L1 or anti-CTLA-4 therapy was permissible, with roughly 36% having received some.

V lost 1 base and J 2 bases, leaving 11 bases between the germline ends. This CDR3 is 16 amino acids long. Germline lookup yields CDR1 SGHTA and CDR2 FQGNSA. Only in-frame clones appear in the TCRdb table, and some are missing; sequencing was by immunoSEQ multiplex PCR. The sample yields 65,000 to 75,000 clones, about 90% seen once. This receptor was obtained from an adult with an advanced solid tumor such as melanoma, head and neck, liver or kidney cancer. The sample here was CD4+ or CD8+ T cells sorted from blood, taken in a trial of the OX40 agonist ivuxolimab. The V call is TRBV7-2, the J call TRBJ2-2, with D perhaps TRBD1 or TRBD2 (5 bases each). The chain's CDR3 is CASSLVPGTNTGELFF. In nucleotides, the CDR3 is TGTGCCAGCAGCTTAGTCCCGGGGACCAACACCGGGGAGCTGTTTTTT.